The sequence of this T cell receptor beta chain was determined in a study of cytomegalovirus exposure and HLA in healthy donors. The CDR3 extends over 18 amino acids. Germline CDR1 and CDR2: SGHNT and YYREEE (reference sequence). The junction had 18 bases not matched to a gene; V was cut back by 0 bases and J by 10 bases. Primers: 60 Vbeta forward and 13 Jbeta reverse. This table comes from immunoSEQ multiplex PCR, and its TCRdb copy is limited to in-frame clones, with some not included. Of around 100,000 clones in the sample, about 80% are singletons; the top ten hold under 8.5%. This clone was detected only once. Its matching antigen is unknown. General observations from the study: Association of approximately 18,000 TCR beta sequences with HLA alleles was found at 0.05 false discovery rate in a later analysis. The study listed approximately 170 cytomegalovirus-associated TCR beta chains.

The chain is built from TRBV5-4 and TRBJ2-3; 9 bases line up with TRBD1. The TCR was taken from a man aged 25-45 years in good health and CMV-seronegative. The sample consisted of PBMCs. DNA of the CDR3: TGTGCCAGCAGCTTGGCCTTGTTGTCTGGACAGGGGCGCCCGGCGCAGTATTTT. Translated: CASSLALLSGQGRPAQYF. The variable domain in full, completed from reference TRBV5-4 and TRBJ2-3, reads ETGVTQSPTHLIKTRGQQVTLRCSSQSGHNTVSWYQQALGQGPQFIFQYYREEENGRGNFPPRFSGLQFPNYSSELNVNALELDDSALYLCASSLALLSGQGRPAQYFGPGTRLTVL.